What follows are 22 T cell receptor beta chains derived from one specimen sequenced in a study of blood T cell repertoires in COVID-19. Clones were sequenced by immunoSEQ multiplex PCR, and TCRdb holds only the in-frame ones, with some missing. This sample has some 190,000 clones; around 82% occur once, and the top ten carry about 10%. The material sequenced was peripheral blood. The source is a woman of 80 years or more with active or convalescent COVID-19.

This clone has just a few counts. The chain combines TRBV18 with TRBJ1-1; D is ambiguous. CDR3 length: 16 amino acids. CDR1 is KGHSH and CDR2 is LQKENI in the germline V gene. Trimming stripped 6 bases from V and 3 bases from J, with 20 bases between. In DNA form, the CDR3 reads TGTGCCAGCTCCCAGATAACCGGAGCCAAGGACACTGAAGCTTTCTTT. Amino acids: CASSQITGAKDTEAFF. Combining the CDR3 with reference TRBV18 and TRBJ1-1 gives the whole variable domain NAGVMQNPRHLVRRRGQEARLRCSPMKGHSHVYWYRQLPEEGLKFMVYLQKENIIDESGMPKERFSAEFPKEGPSILRIQQVVRGDSAAYFCASSQITGAKDTEAFFGQGTRLTVV.

This clone occurred a few times. V gene TRBV19 combines with J gene TRBJ1-2; D is uncertain. CDR3 length: 13 amino acids. The V gene lost 3 bases and the J gene lost 4 bases, with 9 bases spanning the gap. CDR1 and CDR2 from the germline V gene are LNHDA and SQIVND (reference sequence). The CDR3 here is CASSMEQLYGYTF. The CDR3 DNA follows: TGTGCCAGTAGTATGGAACAGCTCTATGGCTACACCTTC.

V usage is TRBV19 and J usage is TRBJ1-2; D remains unclear. In germline, CDR1 is LNHDA, CDR2 SQIVND (reference sequence). With 2 bases removed from V and 5 bases from J, the gap between germline ends came to 15 bases. The CDR3 covers 15 residues. Here the CDR3 DNA reads TGTGCCAGTAGTATAAGCGGTGGAGCACTATATGGCTACACCTTC. This codes for CASSISGGALYGYTF.

CDR3 nucleotides: TGTGCCAGCGCACAAACCCACAGCTCTGGAAACACCATATATTTT. The encoded protein is CASAQTHSSGNTIYF. The V and J genes are TRBV6-5 and TRBJ1-3; D is uncertain. The CDR3 spans 15 residues. Deletions cut 8 bases from V and 0 bases from J, with 14 bases between. From germline, CDR1 is MNHEY and CDR2 SVGAGI.

The chain couples TRBV6-5 to TRBJ1-1; the D is unclear. The germline V and J ends were trimmed by 6 bases and 0 bases, with 14 bases remaining between them. CDR1 is MNHEY and CDR2 is SVGAGI in the germline V gene. This CDR3 comprises 15 residues. CDR3 protein: CASSDLPRMNTEAFF. CDR3 DNA: TGTGCCAGCAGCGATCTCCCGAGGATGAACACTGAAGCTTTCTTT.

This clone occurred a few times. This rearrangement joins TRBV18 to TRBJ1-2; no definite D call. Germline CDR1 is KGHSH and CDR2 is LQKENI. Trimming removed 2 bases from V and 0 bases from J, with 13 bases in between. The CDR3 consists of 16 residues. CDR3 in amino acids: CASSPGEGRTNYGYTF. CDR3 sequence (DNA): TGTGCCAGCTCACCAGGAGAGGGAAGGACTAACTATGGCTACACCTTC.

The chain combines TRBV6-4 with TRBJ1-1; D ambiguous. The CDR3 contains 14 residues. Trimming left V 6 bases short and J 6 bases short, with 17 bases between. The germline V gene has CDR1 MRHNA and CDR2 SNTAGT. For the CDR3, the DNA is TGTGCCAGCAGCGTAGAATCCGGAGTCTCTGAAGCTTTCTTT. Translated: CASSVESGVSEAFF.

J is TRBJ1-3 and V is TRBV5-1, with D uncertain. The V end was cut by 0 bases, the J end by 0 bases, with 7 bases between. The V gene's germline CDR1 is SGHRS and CDR2 YFSETQ. This CDR3 has 15 amino acids. As DNA, the CDR3 is TGCGCCAGCAGCTTGGATACAGCCTCTGGAAACACCATATATTTT. It encodes CASSLDTASGNTIYF.

The gene calls are TRBV12-5 and TRBJ2-5; the match to TRBD1 covers 10 bases. Trimming at V came to 6 bases and at J to 9 bases, leaving 4 bases not matched to a gene. The CDR3 is 12 amino acids. Germline V gene sequence: CDR1 LGHNT, CDR2 FRNRAP. This CDR3 reads CASGLGQGAQYF. The CDR3 DNA reads TGTGCTAGTGGCCTAGGACAGGGGGCCCAGTACTTC.

This chain uses TRBV7-6 with TRBJ2-3; the match to TRBD2 covers 10 bases. The germline CDR1 and CDR2 sequences are SGHVS and FNYEAQ. This CDR3 comprises 16 residues. V was pared by 5 bases and J by 2 bases, with 7 bases of the junction left unmatched. In DNA form, the CDR3 reads TGTGCCAGCAGCGAACTAGCGGGACAACCCACAGATACGCAGTATTTT. Translated: CASSELAGQPTDTQYF. The complete variable domain, with remaining parts taken from reference TRBV7-6 and TRBJ2-3, reads GAGVSQSPRYKVTKRGQDVALRCDPISGHVSLYWYRQALGQGPEFLTYFNYEAQQDKSGLPNDRFSAERPEGSISTLTIQRTEQRDSAMYRCASSELAGQPTDTQYFGPGTRLTVL.

The rearrangement links TRBV7-3 to TRBJ2-3; 10 bases line up with TRBD2. The CDR3 covers 17 residues. V shed 1 base and J 1 base; nucleotides not matched to a gene: 5. Germline CDR1 SGHTA, CDR2 FQGTGA. For the CDR3, the DNA is TGTGCCAGCAGCTTAAATGGGCTAGCGGGAGGCACAGATACGCAGTATTTT. Translation gives CASSLNGLAGGTDTQYF.

This clone was detected once. This chain uses TRBV24-1 with TRBJ2-3; possible D gene TRBD1, 6 bases. This CDR3 spans 13 amino acids. Trimming took off 4 bases at V and 6 bases at J, with 10 bases between the two ends. Germline values: CDR1 KGHDR, CDR2 SFDVKD. Here the CDR3 reads CATSDGTRDTQYF. CDR3 sequence (DNA): TGTGCCACCAGTGACGGGACAAGGGATACGCAGTATTTT.

This CDR3 reads CASSQVHGTGNTIYF. CDR3 bases: TGTGCCAGCAGCCAAGTGCACGGGACTGGAAACACCATATATTTT. This chain connects TRBV14 to TRBJ1-3; D is undetermined. In germline, CDR1 is SGHDN, CDR2 FVKESK. V shed 1 base and J shed 2 bases, with 9 bases lying between them. The CDR3 runs to 15 residues.

This chain uses TRBV9 with TRBJ2-7; 7 nucleotides agree with TRBD2. This CDR3 region has 13 residues. The germline V gene has CDR1 SGDLS and CDR2 YYNGEE. Unmatched junction bases numbered 4, after V lost 3 bases and J lost 4 bases. As DNA, the CDR3 is TGTGCCAGCAGCGCTAGCGGCCCTTACGAGCAGTACTTC. This translates into CASSASGPYEQYF.

The chain combines TRBV7-3 with TRBJ2-7; 8 bases line up with TRBD2. This CDR3 is 17 amino acids long. The germline CDR1 and CDR2 sequences are SGHTA and FQGTGA. With V trimmed by 5 bases and J by 1 base, 13 bases remained unmatched. The CDR3 loop reads CASSPTRRASGSYEQYF. Written as DNA, the CDR3 is TGTGCCAGCAGCCCTACTCGTCGGGCTAGCGGGTCCTACGAGCAGTACTTC. The full variable domain, in which reference TRBV7-3 and TRBJ2-7 provide the parts outside the CDR3, is GAGVSQTPSNKVTEKGKYVELRCDPISGHTALYWYRQSLGQGPEFLIYFQGTGAADDSGLPNDRFFAVRPEGSVSTLKIQRTERGDSAVYLCASSPTRRASGSYEQYFGPGTRLTVT.

The chain is built from TRBV5-1 and TRBJ2-5; 9 bases are shared with TRBD2. The trim removed 4 bases at V and 7 bases at J, leaving 11 bases unmatched. Germline values: CDR1 SGHRS, CDR2 YFSETQ. The CDR3 is 15 amino acids. CDR3 nucleotide sequence: TGCGCCAGCAGCGTAGTAGCGGGAGTGGAGGCGACCCAGTACTTC. It encodes CASSVVAGVEATQYF. The full variable domain, with the rest looked up from reference TRBV5-1 and TRBJ2-5, is KAGVTQTPRYLIKTRGQQVTLSCSPISGHRSVSWYQQTPGQGLQFLFEYFSETQRNKGNFPGRFSGRQFSNSRSEMNVSTLELGDSALYLCASSVVAGVEATQYFGPGTRLLVL.

V usage is TRBV6-5 and J usage is TRBJ2-7; D remains ambiguous. CDR3 length: 13 residues. Trimming left V 0 bases short and J 4 bases short, with 7 bases between. CDR1 MNHEY and CDR2 SVGAGI come from the germline V gene. The CDR3 coding sequence is TGTGCCAGCAGTTACTCGTCCCAGTACGAGCAGTACTTC. Translated: CASSYSSQYEQYF.

The chain links TRBV19 to TRBJ2-7; 9 nucleotides agree with TRBD2. This CDR3 has 17 residues. In germline, CDR1 is LNHDA, CDR2 SQIVND (reference sequence). V lost 6 bases to trimming and J lost 1 base; unmatched junction nucleotides: 13. The CDR3 coding sequence is TGTGCCAGTAGCTCAGGGCGGGGGGGAGCCCTATCCTACGAGCAGTACTTC. Its translation: CASSSGRGGALSYEQYF.

The V gene is TRBV5-4, the J gene TRBJ1-2; perhaps TRBD1 as D (5 bases). The CDR3 contains 14 residues. Germline-derived CDR1 and CDR2 are SGHNT and YYREEE (reference sequence). V lost 4 bases and J lost 8, with 18 bases in between. CDR3 nucleotides: TGTGCCAGCAGCCCCCGGGAGTCAGGGTACGGCTACACCTTC. It specifies CASSPRESGYGYTF. Complete variable domain (other parts from reference TRBV5-4 and TRBJ1-2): ETGVTQSPTHLIKTRGQQVTLRCSSQSGHNTVSWYQQALGQGPQFIFQYYREEENGRGNFPPRFSGLQFPNYSSELNVNALELDDSALYLCASSPRESGYGYTFGSGTRLTVV.

This chain joins TRBV28 and TRBJ2-7, with D maybe TRBD2 (6 bases). Germline CDR1 MDHEN, CDR2 SYDVKM. The CDR3 is 17 amino acids. Trimming took 2 bases from V and 0 from J, leaving 17 bases between them. The CDR3 reads CASSLPLGSSGSYEQYF. In DNA form, the CDR3 reads TGTGCCAGCAGTTTACCCCTAGGTAGTAGCGGCTCCTACGAGCAGTACTTC.

A few counts support this clone. The chain combines TRBV6-5 with TRBJ1-1; maybe TRBD1 (5 bases). CDR1 MNHEY and CDR2 SVGAGI come from the germline V gene. CDR3 length: 14 amino acids. The ends were cut back, 4 bases at V and 4 bases at J, with 13 bases in the middle. The CDR3 coding sequence is TGTGCCAGCAGTTGGGGGGGGGAGGGCACTGAAGCTTTCTTT. As protein: CASSWGGEGTEAFF.

The rearrangement uses TRBV5-8 and TRBJ2-5, with 7 bases that match TRBD1. Germline assignment: CDR1 SGHTS and CDR2 YDEGEE. The CDR3 spans 15 residues. V lost 4 bases, J lost 5 bases, and 11 bases stayed unmatched. CDR3 in amino acids: CASSGGQFRSETQYF. CDR3 DNA: TGTGCCAGCAGCGGGGGACAGTTTCGGTCGGAGACCCAGTACTTC. Full variable domain (outside the CDR3, taken from reference TRBV5-8 and TRBJ2-5): EAGVTQSPTHLIKTRGQQATLRCSPISGHTSVYWYQQALGLGLQFLLWYDEGEERNRGNFPPRFSGRQFPNYSSELNVNALELEDSALYLCASSGGQFRSETQYFGPGTRLLVL.